This T cell receptor (beta chain) was obtained from a study of T cell responses to AZD1222 COVID-19 vaccine. The CDR3 sequence is 15 residues long. The V gene's germline CDR1 is WSHSY and CDR2 SAAADI. With 2 bases removed from V and 5 bases from J, the gap between germline ends came to 15 bases. The data were produced by immunoSEQ multiplex PCR, yet TCRdb's version contains in-frame clones alone and is incomplete. Seen here are more than 95,000 clones, around 80% observed once, and the top ten hold roughly a quarter. Study-wide results and limits: Two doses of AZD1222 preceded a rise in Spike-specific TCR breadth and depth. Mostly white British, mostly female donors; authors suggested clonal diversity may be underestimated. Baseline testing showed seropositivity in only six AZD1222 recipients.

A remark on this clone: Its target is unknown.

This chain connects TRBV10-2 to TRBJ1-2, with unresolved D. Sequencing used peripheral blood, obtained 28 days after the second AZD1222 dose. The sequence was obtained from an adult who received the AZD1222 COVID-19 vaccine. The CDR3 region is CASSEAGVKPYGYTF. The CDR3 DNA reads TGCGCCAGCAGTGAGGCTGGGGTGAAACCGTATGGCTACACCTTC.